This TCR beta chain stems from a study of T cell repertoires in cytomegalovirus infection. Findings of the study overall: The study found HLA-C-restricted CMV-specific TCR beta clonotypes dominating the ex vivo response.

Details on this clonotype: No antigen is known for it. A much larger clone differs by one base, so this may be a read error.

TCRdb re-called the reads through MiXCR, storing one row per CDR3 protein. The sample includes about 920,000 distinct CDR3 sequences, 31% of them seen just once. The specimen was cultured CD8+ T cells from PBMCs, collected from culture after CMV antigen stimulation. The TCR sequence derives from a human donor in good health (CMV status not recorded). Some clones in this sample may be carry-over from other donors' samples.

The chain's CDR3 is CASSLGIGGGYGYTF. The CDR3 DNA is TGTGCCAGCAGCCTCGGTATTGGCGGGGGATATGGCTACACCTTC. V and J are TRBV7-3 and TRBJ1-2; TRBD1 might be the D (5 bases). V was trimmed by 5 bases and J by 5 bases, leaving 18 bases between them. The CDR3 runs 15 residues. Germline CDR1 and CDR2: SGHTA and FQGTGA. The complete variable domain, with remaining parts taken from reference TRBV7-3 and TRBJ1-2, reads GAGVSQTPSNKVTEKGKYVELRCDPISGHTALYWYRQSLGQGPEFLIYFQGTGAADDSGLPNDRFFAVRPEGSVSTLKIQRTERGDSAVYLCASSLGIGGGYGYTFGSGTRLTVV.